The 30 T cell receptor beta chains listed next were all sequenced from one sample in a study of blood T cell repertoires in COVID-19. Assay used: immunoSEQ multiplex PCR; TCRdb lists only in-frame clones, some missing. The table includes around 150,000 clones, 84% detected once. The sequencing input was PBMCs or T cells enriched from blood (not recorded which). The source of these receptors is a woman in her forties or fifties with acute COVID-19.

Only a few counts were recorded for this clone. The rearrangement joins TRBV28 to TRBJ1-1; the D gene is possibly TRBD1 (5 bases). CDR1 is MDHEN and CDR2 is SYDVKM in the germline V gene. V was trimmed by 7 bases and J by 6 bases, leaving 21 bases between them. This CDR3 comprises 15 residues. The CDR3 region is CASTPGSWGVAEAFF. The CDR3 nucleotides are TGTGCCAGCACCCCCGGGTCGTGGGGGGTCGCTGAAGCTTTCTTT.

This chain joins TRBV4-3 and TRBJ2-1; no reliable D call. V was pared by 0 bases and J by 0 bases, with 15 bases between. The CDR3 consists of 18 residues. The V gene's germline CDR1 is LGHNA and CDR2 YSLEER. CDR3 in amino acids: CASSQDGPLRNSYNEQFF. CDR3 nucleotides: TGCGCCAGCAGCCAAGACGGCCCTTTGAGGAACTCCTACAATGAGCAGTTCTTC.

This sequence joins TRBV18 and TRBJ2-5; D might be TRBD2 (6 bases). Germline V CDR1 and CDR2: KGHSH, LQKENI. V was clipped by 0 bases and J by 7 bases, with 15 bases between them. The CDR3 has 15 amino acids. CDR3 coding DNA: TGTGCCAGCTCACCACCGGAGGGACCCGGTATGACCCAGTACTTC. Translating gives CASSPPEGPGMTQYF.

The rearrangement uses TRBV30 and TRBJ1-3; tentative D call: TRBD1 (5 bases). This CDR3 spans 13 amino acids. Trimming left V 3 bases short and J 4 bases short, with 10 bases between. Germline V gives CDR1 GTSNPN, CDR2 SVGIG (reference sequence). As DNA, the CDR3 is TGTGCCTGGAGGGGGAGGGGCGGAAACACCATATATTTT. It is translated as CAWRGRGGNTIYF.

This chain uses TRBV29-1 with TRBJ1-1; D is undetermined. There are 15 residues in the CDR3. V gave up 5 bases and J gave up 0 bases, with 16 bases separating them. Per germline, CDR1 SQVTM and CDR2 ANQGSEA. The CDR3 here is CSVLGSGGMNTEAFF. In DNA, the CDR3 is TGCAGCGTTTTGGGGTCCGGAGGAATGAACACTGAAGCTTTCTTT.

The gene calls are TRBV9 and TRBJ2-3; 7 nucleotides align to TRBD2. The CDR3 is made up of 16 amino acids. V was clipped by 0 bases and J by 4 bases; unmatched bases: 8. Germline lookup yields CDR1 SGDLS and CDR2 YYNGEE. CDR3 bases: TGTGCCAGCAGCGTAGCAGTTAGCGGGTACCCAGATACGCAGTATTTT. Translating gives CASSVAVSGYPDTQYF. Using reference TRBV9 and TRBJ2-3 for the parts outside the CDR3, the full variable domain is DSGVTQTPKHLITATGQRVTLRCSPRSGDLSVYWYQQSLDQGLQFLIQYYNGEERAKGNILERFSAQQFPDLHSELNLSSLELGDSALYFCASSVAVSGYPDTQYFGPGTRLTVL.

The chain joins TRBV27 to TRBJ1-4; 10 bases line up with TRBD1. Germline CDR1 reads MNHEY; CDR2 reads SMNVEV (reference sequence). The CDR3 is 15 amino acids. V dropped 6 bases and J dropped 4; count of bases not matched to a gene: 5. CDR3 bases: TGTGCCAGCAGCGACAGGGGGCGCGTTAATGAAAAACTGTTTTTT. Its protein is CASSDRGRVNEKLFF.

The J gene is TRBJ2-3, the V gene TRBV4-2; TRBD1 matches at 8 bases. J lost 0 bases, V lost 4 bases, and 12 bases had no gene match. Per the germline V gene, CDR1 is LGHNA and CDR2 is YNFKEQ. The CDR3 sequence is 18 residues long. Here the CDR3 reads CASSPGQAIYISTDTQYF. The CDR3 DNA reads TGTGCCAGCAGCCCGGGACAGGCTATCTACATCAGCACAGATACGCAGTATTTT.

This clone was picked up a small number of times. The chain is built from TRBV14 and TRBJ1-2; 7 bases agree with TRBD1. Germline CDR1 is SGHDN and CDR2 is FVKESK. Trimming at V came to 1 base and at J to 8 bases, leaving 4 bases not matched to a gene. The CDR3 loop spans 13 amino acids. This CDR3 reads CASSQVRGDGYTF. The CDR3 DNA follows: TGTGCCAGCAGCCAAGTCAGGGGGGACGGCTACACCTTC. Filled out from reference TRBV14 and TRBJ1-2, the complete variable domain reads EAGVTQFPSHSVIEKGQTVTLRCDPISGHDNLYWYRRVMGKEIKFLLHFVKESKQDESGMPNNRFLAERTGGTYSTLKVQPAELEDSGVYFCASSQVRGDGYTFGSGTRLTVV.

V gene TRBV7-9 combines with J gene TRBJ2-2; 11 positions match TRBD2. The CDR3 runs 16 residues. The V segment lost 5 bases and the J segment 4 bases; nucleotides outside the gene matches: 6. Looked up from germline, CDR1 is SEHNR and CDR2 is FQNEAQ (reference sequence). The CDR3 protein is CASSDIAGGITGELFF. The CDR3 DNA sequence: TGTGCCAGCAGCGACATAGCGGGAGGGATCACCGGGGAGCTGTTTTTT.

The chain carries TRBV28 and TRBJ1-1; TRBD1 aligns across 7 bases. The J segment lost 7 bases and the V segment lost 10 bases, leaving 9 bases of the junction unmatched. There are 12 residues in the CDR3. Germline loops: CDR1 MDHEN, CDR2 SYDVKM. CDR3: CATRRWDSEAFF. The CDR3 DNA reads TGTGCCACCAGGCGTTGGGACAGTGAAGCTTTCTTT.

The V and J genes are TRBV27 and TRBJ2-7, with a possible D match to TRBD2 (5 bases). Germline V gives CDR1 MNHEY, CDR2 SMNVEV (reference sequence). V lost 5 bases and J lost 6, with 11 bases in between. The CDR3 consists of 12 residues. The DNA of the CDR3 is TGTGCCAGCAGTCCGCTAGAGGGCGAGCAGTACTTC. It encodes CASSPLEGEQYF.

The gene calls are TRBV7-9 and TRBJ1-1; D not resolved. CDR1 and CDR2 (germline): SEHNR, FQNEAQ (reference sequence). The ends were cut back, 1 base at V and 5 bases at J, with 11 bases in the middle. This CDR3 spans 14 amino acids. CDR3 sequence reads: CASSLGAGETEAFF. The CDR3 coding sequence is TGTGCCAGCAGCTTAGGGGCTGGGGAGACTGAAGCTTTCTTT.

The rearrangement uses TRBV6-5 and TRBJ2-7, with D possibly being TRBD1 (5 bases). Trimming cost V 4 bases and J 0 bases, with 10 bases left between them. The CDR3 sequence is 14 residues long. The germline gives CDR1 MNHEY, CDR2 SVGAGI. CDR3 region: CASSSTGDSYEQYF. The CDR3 nucleotides are TGTGCCAGCAGTTCAACAGGTGACTCCTACGAGCAGTACTTC.

The chain employs TRBV19 and TRBJ2-6, with 9 bases matching TRBD1. The CDR3 has 16 residues. Germline CDR1 is LNHDA and CDR2 is SQIVND (reference sequence). The CDR3 DNA reads TGTGCTTCTAAGGGACAGGGTAGCCCTGGGGCCAACGTCCTGACTTTC. Its translation: CASKGQGSPGANVLTF.

The rearrangement joins TRBV6-2 or TRBV6-3 to TRBJ2-3; D is possibly TRBD2 (5 bases). Germline values: CDR1 MNHEY, CDR2 SVGEGT. Trimming cost V 2 bases and J 0 bases, with 9 bases left between them. This CDR3 has 15 residues. CDR3 protein: CASSYTAASTDTQYF. CDR3 coding DNA: TGTGCCAGCAGTTACACAGCGGCTAGCACAGATACGCAGTATTTT.

The chain has TRBV7-2 and TRBJ2-1, with a weak D call TRBD2 (7 bases). V dropped 5 bases and J dropped 4 bases, with 15 bases sitting between them. CDR3 length: 15 residues. The germline gives CDR1 SGHTA, CDR2 FQGNSA. CDR3 in DNA: TGTGCCAGCAGCCGGGACACTAGCGCGTACAATGAGCAGTTCTTC. Protein sequence: CASSRDTSAYNEQFF.

The rearrangement uses TRBV7-6 and TRBJ1-4; TRBD1 aligns across 10 bases. This CDR3 is built from 16 residues. The trim removed 4 bases at V and 8 bases at J, leaving 10 bases unmatched. Germline lookup yields CDR1 SGHVS and CDR2 FNYEAQ. CDR3 amino acids: CASSSLRQGAGEKLFF. In DNA, the CDR3 is TGTGCCAGCAGCTCACTAAGACAGGGGGCGGGAGAAAAACTGTTTTTT.

The chain employs TRBV21-1 and TRBJ2-3; the D call in the table, TRBD1, was not verified against the DNA. TRBV21-1 is labeled a pseudogene. The CDR3 length is 15 residues. Written as DNA, the CDR3 is TGTGCCAGCAGCACCCGACAGGAATGCACAGATACGCAGTATTTT. It is translated as CASSTRQECTDTQYF.

The genes are TRBV29-1 and TRBJ2-1; the D gene is possibly TRBD2 (6 bases). Trimming pared 2 bases from V and 9 bases from J, leaving 11 bases between. In germline, CDR1 is SQVTM, CDR2 ANQGSEA. The CDR3 totals 12 residues. DNA of the CDR3: TGCAGCGTTGAAATCTTGGGGGGTGAGCAGTTCTTC. Its translation: CSVEILGGEQFF.

The chain links TRBV7-8 to TRBJ2-7; tentative D call: TRBD1 (6 bases). Germline V gene sequence: CDR1 SGHVS, CDR2 FQNEAQ. This CDR3 has 15 residues. V gave up 6 bases and J gave up 2 bases, with 17 bases separating them. CDR3 region: CASRPLQGPAYEQYF. CDR3 in DNA: TGTGCCAGCAGACCCCTCCAGGGGCCGGCCTACGAGCAGTACTTC.

This clone turned up a few times. The V call is TRBV28, the J call TRBJ2-7, with D perhaps TRBD1 (6 bases). Trimming stripped 8 bases from V and 3 bases from J, with 11 bases between. Looked up from germline, CDR1 is MDHEN and CDR2 is SYDVKM. This CDR3 has 12 residues. CDR3: CASWGQSYEQYF. Here the CDR3 DNA reads TGTGCCAGCTGGGGACAAAGCTACGAGCAGTACTTC.

The chain couples TRBV6-5 to TRBJ1-5, with 10 bases that match TRBD1. The germline CDR1 and CDR2 sequences are MNHEY and SVGAGI. This CDR3 is 15 amino acids long. The junction had 7 bases not matched to a gene; V was cut back by 6 bases and J by 5 bases. The CDR3 DNA reads as TGTGCCAGCAGCCTCCGGACAGGGGGGTATCAGCCCCAGCATTTT. Its protein product is CASSLRTGGYQPQHF.

The CDR3: CASSRQGAYGYTF. CDR3 DNA: TGCGCCAGCAGCCGACAGGGGGCGTATGGCTACACCTTC. The chain uses TRBV4-3 and TRBJ1-2; 10 nucleotides match TRBD1. The CDR3 runs to 13 residues. From germline, CDR1 is LGHNA and CDR2 YSLEER. J lost 5 bases, V lost 4 bases, and 1 base had no gene match.

J is TRBJ2-5 and V is TRBV28; 7 bases are shared with TRBD2. The ends lost 6 bases at V and 1 base at J; junction bases unmatched: 11. There are 16 residues in the CDR3. Germline V gene lookup returns CDR1 MDHEN and CDR2 SYDVKM. The chain's CDR3 is CASSLSSGEGQETQYF. CDR3 sequence (DNA): TGTGCCAGCAGCCTCAGCTCGGGGGAGGGCCAAGAGACCCAGTACTTC. Full variable domain (rest looked up from reference TRBV28 and TRBJ2-5): DVKVTQSSRYLVKRTGEKVFLECVQDMDHENMFWYRQDPGLGLRLIYFSYDVKMKEKGDIPEGYSVSREKKERFSLILESASTNQTSMYLCASSLSSGEGQETQYFGPGTRLLVL.

The gene calls are TRBV15 and TRBJ2-1; TRBD2 might be the D (5 bases). The length of the CDR3 is 15 residues. Germline CDR1 reads LNHNV; CDR2 reads YYDKDF (reference sequence). V lost 0 bases, J lost 6 bases, and 12 bases lay in between. The CDR3 loop reads CATSRELGGGNEQFF. The CDR3 DNA sequence: TGTGCCACCAGCAGAGAGTTAGGTGGAGGCAATGAGCAGTTCTTC.

The chain joins TRBV27 to TRBJ2-1; 13 bases agree with TRBD2. This CDR3 comprises 15 residues. V was pared by 6 bases and J by 4 bases, with 3 bases of the junction left unmatched. Germline CDR1 reads MNHEY; CDR2 reads SMNVEV (reference sequence). This CDR3 is CASSQGLAGYNEQFF. The CDR3 DNA reads TGTGCCAGCAGCCAGGGACTAGCGGGATACAATGAGCAGTTCTTC.

Only a few counts were recorded for this clone. The chain couples TRBV12-5 to TRBJ2-7; D may be TRBD2 (6 bases). Per the germline V gene, CDR1 is LGHNT and CDR2 is FRNRAP. The CDR3 length is 15 residues. V lost 2 bases to trimming and J lost 6 bases, with 17 bases between them. CDR3 nucleotides: TGTGCTAGTGGTTTGACCCAAGCGGGTCGGAGCGAGCAGTACTTC. It yields the protein CASGLTQAGRSEQYF. Supplemented by reference TRBV12-5 and TRBJ2-7, the full variable domain reads DARVTQTPRHKVTEMGQEVTMRCQPILGHNTVFWYRQTMMQGLELLAYFRNRAPLDDSGMPKDRFSAEMPDATLATLKIQPSEPRDSAVYFCASGLTQAGRSEQYFGPGTRLTVT.

The chain combines TRBV7-6 with TRBJ1-1, with unresolved D. The CDR3 covers 13 residues. CDR1 is SGHVS and CDR2 is FNYEAQ in the germline V gene. Trimming took off 1 base at V and 5 bases at J, with 8 bases between the two ends. The CDR3 sequence is CASSLESRTEAFF. The CDR3 DNA reads TGTGCCAGCAGCTTAGAAAGCAGGACTGAAGCTTTCTTT. The full variable domain, completed using reference TRBV7-6 and TRBJ1-1, is GAGVSQSPRYKVTKRGQDVALRCDPISGHVSLYWYRQALGQGPEFLTYFNYEAQQDKSGLPNDRFSAERPEGSISTLTIQRTEQRDSAMYRCASSLESRTEAFFGQGTRLTVV.

The gene calls are TRBV30 and TRBJ1-1, with 10 bases lining up with TRBD1. The germline gives CDR1 GTSNPN, CDR2 SVGIG (reference sequence). J was trimmed by 3 bases and V by 5 bases; bases with no gene match: 9. CDR3 size: 15 residues. CDR3 in DNA: TGTGCCTGGGACAGGGGGCAGGGAGGGTACACTGAAGCTTTCTTT. Protein: CAWDRGQGGYTEAFF. Looking up the rest from reference TRBV30 and TRBJ1-1 gives the full variable domain: SQTIHQWPATLVQPVGSPLSLECTVEGTSNPNLYWYRQAAGRGLQLLFYSVGIGQISSEVPQNLSASRPQDRQFILSSKKLLLSDSGFYLCAWDRGQGGYTEAFFGQGTRLTVV.